The rows below give T cell receptor beta chains drawn from one sample of a study of human T cells and chemical hapten exposure. TCRdb analysed the RACE reads with MiXCR anew, one entry per CDR3 protein. The data show approximately 350,000 distinct CDR3 sequences, about 7% seen once. The sequenced sample was whole blood, obtained in connection with sensitization to the hapten diphenylcyclopropenone (DPC). The receptors were gathered from a woman under 30 with alopecia areata. Some clones in this sample may be carry-over from other donors' samples. The CDR3 runs from the conserved cysteine through the conserved F or W. Fields, in order: J gene, D gene, V gene, clone size, CDR3 protein, CDR3 DNA. D genes are given only for firm matches. Some rows mark clone size as missing; the rest say once, few, many or name a class of expanded clone.

TRBJ1-5 NA TRBV10-3 many CAISDIWQPQHF TGTGCCATCAGTGATATTTGGCAGCCCCAGCATTTT
TRBJ2-3 NA TRBV3-1 many CASSQNQGLRTDTQYF TGTGCCAGCAGCCAAAATCAGGGTCTCCGCACAGATACGCAGTATTTT
TRBJ1-5 TRBD1 TRBV6-6 many CASSTQGSQPQHF TGTGCCAGCAGTACACAGGGGAGTCAGCCCCAGCATTTT
TRBJ2-5 NA TRBV5-1 NA CASSLSFGQETQYF TGCGCCAGCAGCTTGAGTTTTGGTCAAGAGACCCAGTACTTC
TRBJ1-4 TRBD1 TRBV9 NA CASSPVGTATNEKLFF TGTGCCAGCAGCCCAGTGGGGACAGCAACTAATGAAAAACTGTTTTTT
TRBJ2-1 NA TRBV27 NA CASSPHPQQISENEQFF TGTGCCAGCAGCCCGCACCCACAGCAGATTTCAGAGAATGAGCAGTTCTTC
TRBJ2-6 NA TRBV5-5 NA CASSIQGPGAIVLTF TGTGCCAGCAGCATACAGGGCCCTGGGGCCATCGTCCTGACTTTC
TRBJ2-3 NA TRBV6-5 NA CASTRTVGAQYF TGTGCCAGCACAAGAACCGTGGGAGCGCAGTATTTT
TRBJ2-3 NA TRBV9 NA CASTPGVLGTDTQYF TGTGCCAGCACCCCAGGGGTGCTGGGGACAGATACGCAGTATTTT
TRBJ2-3 TRBD2 TRBV27 many CASSFGWGLRTDTQYF TGTGCCAGCAGTTTTGGATGGGGACTACGCACAGATACGCAGTATTTT
TRBJ1-4 TRBD1 TRBV3-1 many CASSQDRPRGTEKLFF TGTGCCAGCAGCCAAGATCGTCCCAGGGGGACTGAAAAACTGTTTTTT
TRBJ2-5 TRBD1 TRBV11-3 many CASSQGDRAEETQYF TGTGCCAGCAGCCAAGGGGACAGGGCAGAGGAGACCCAGTACTTC
TRBJ1-2 TRBD1 TRBV6-5 few CASSRTGGQGYTF TGTGCCAGCAGCCGAACAGGGGGCCAAGGCTACACCTTC
TRBJ2-1 TRBD2 TRBV7-6 NA CASSSPRGGRSYNEQFF TGTGCCAGCAGCTCTCCCCGGGGGGGCCGCTCCTACAATGAGCAGTTCTTC
TRBJ2-3 TRBD2 TRBV2 NA CASRLFGGGTDTQYF TGTGCCAGCAGGCTATTTGGGGGGGGGACAGATACGCAGTATTTT
TRBJ1-5 NA TRBV6-1 NA CASNSDHGTSRGPQHF TGTGCCAGCAACTCGGACCACGGGACATCCCGTGGGCCCCAGCATTTT
TRBJ2-1 NA TRBV12-5 many CASGNRESSYNEQFF TGTGCTAGTGGAAACAGGGAGAGCTCCTACAATGAGCAGTTCTTC
TRBJ1-5 NA TRBV12-3/TRBV12-4 few CASSFSRRNQPQHF TGTGCCAGCAGTTTCAGCCGTCGCAATCAGCCCCAGCATTTT
TRBJ2-3 NA TRBV27 many CASRQGLKDTQYF TGTGCCAGCAGACAGGGTCTAAAAGATACGCAGTATTTT
TRBJ1-1 TRBD1 TRBV3-1 NA CASSRSGGAEAFF TGTGCCAGCAGCCGGTCAGGGGGCGCGGAAGCTTTCTTT
TRBJ1-6 NA TRBV19 NA CASSIGSTKPLHF TGTGCCAGTAGTATTGGCAGCACTAAGCCCCTCCACTTT
TRBJ2-3 TRBD1 TRBV23-1 NA CASTFGQGTDTQYF TGCGCCAGCACTTTCGGACAGGGAACAGATACGCAGTATTTT
TRBJ1-1 NA TRBV4-2 NA CASSQGQAEAFF TGTGCCAGCAGCCAAGGTCAAGCTGAAGCTTTCTTT
TRBJ2-3 NA TRBV20-1 NA CSATRTGGSSTDTQYF TGCAGTGCTACCCGGACGGGCGGTTCTAGCACAGATACGCAGTATTTT
TRBJ2-7 NA TRBV5-6 many CASSLVGAGSYEQYF TGTGCCAGCAGCTTGGTAGGGGCCGGCTCCTACGAGCAGTACTTC
TRBJ1-1 NA TRBV7-6 many CASSLHREVAEAFF TGTGCCAGCAGCTTACACAGGGAGGTAGCTGAAGCTTTCTTT
TRBJ2-1 TRBD2 TRBV29-1 many CSVVGGGDLEFF TGCAGCGTTGTAGGCGGGGGGGACCTAGAGTTCTTC
TRBJ2-3 TRBD1 TRBV5-4 NA CASSLAAQGSSTDTQYF TGTGCCAGCAGCTTGGCAGCACAGGGGTCCAGCACAGATACGCAGTATTTT
TRBJ2-3 NA TRBV21-1 few CASSKRRGDTQYF TGTGCCAGCAGCAAACGGAGAGGGGATACGCAGTATTTT
TRBJ1-6 TRBD1 TRBV5-1 NA CASSLLARDRPTGTEPVLHF TGCGCCAGCAGCTTGTTGGCTCGGGACAGGCCTACCGGCACCGAGCCGGTCCTCCACTTT
TRBJ2-3 NA TRBV5-1 NA CASSYLAGPDTQYF TGCGCCAGCAGCTACCTGGCGGGCCCAGATACGCAGTATTTT
TRBJ2-5 NA TRBV25-1 few CASSDPRPETQYF TGTGCCAGCAGTGATCCCCGCCCAGAGACCCAGTACTTC
TRBJ2-3 TRBD2 TRBV3-1 many CASSYSGGGSTDTQYF TGTGCCAGCAGTTATAGCGGGGGGGGAAGCACAGATACGCAGTATTTT
TRBJ1-2 NA TRBV10-3 few CAISEGDYGYTF TGTGCCATCAGTGAAGGGGACTATGGCTACACCTTC
TRBJ1-6 NA TRBV6-5 NA CASSYEGGYNSPLHF TGTGCCAGCAGTTACGAAGGAGGATATAATTCACCCCTCCACTTT
TRBJ1-1 TRBD1 TRBV7-9 NA CASSLGTGGVNEAFF TGTGCCAGCAGCTTAGGGACAGGGGGCGTTAATGAAGCTTTCTTT
TRBJ1-1 NA TRBV6-5 NA CASSSPSEAFF TGTGCCAGCAGTTCCCCCAGTGAAGCTTTCTTT
TRBJ1-2 NA TRBV4-3 NA CASSQEVQSLVYGYTF TGCGCCAGCAGCCAAGAGGTTCAAAGCTTGGTCTATGGCTACACCTTC
TRBJ2-2 NA TRBV27 few CASSLVGSGELFF TGTGCCAGCAGTTTAGTAGGGTCCGGGGAGCTGTTTTTT
TRBJ1-1 TRBD1 TRBV10-3 NA CAISRTGGARWTEAFF TGTGCCATCAGCCGGACAGGGGGCGCAAGATGGACTGAAGCTTTCTTT
TRBJ2-1 TRBD2 TRBV20-1 NA CSARDLAGGSYNEQFF TGCAGTGCTAGAGACCTAGCGGGGGGTTCCTACAATGAGCAGTTCTTC
TRBJ2-1 TRBD2 TRBV28 few CASSSVGGAGQREQFF TGTGCCAGCAGTTCGGTCGGGGGGGCTGGACAACGGGAGCAGTTCTTC
TRBJ2-1 NA TRBV28 few CASSPRPTVFDNEQFF TGTGCCAGCAGTCCACGACCGACGGTCTTTGACAATGAGCAGTTCTTC
TRBJ2-2 NA TRBV7-2 few CASSLMWLRNTGELFF TGTGCCAGCAGCTTAATGTGGCTCCGTAACACCGGGGAGCTGTTTTTT
TRBJ2-3 NA TRBV24-1 NA CATSCPATRERVDTQYF TGTGCCACCAGTTGTCCGGCCACCCGGGAGAGGGTAGATACGCAGTATTTT
TRBJ1-1 NA TRBV7-6 few CASSLSIQTEAFF TGTGCCAGCAGCTTAAGCATCCAGACTGAAGCTTTCTTT
TRBJ2-5 NA TRBV18 few CASPPTEETQYF TGTGCCAGCCCGCCGACAGAAGAGACCCAGTACTTC
TRBJ1-2 NA TRBV19 few CASRHPQGFAYGYTF TGTGCCAGTAGACATCCTCAGGGTTTTGCCTATGGCTACACCTTC
TRBJ2-7 NA TRBV15 NA CATSQLIGLYEQYF TGTGCCACCAGCCAACTCATCGGACTATACGAGCAGTACTTC
TRBJ1-1 NA TRBV7-9 many CASSLGIDTEAFF TGTGCCAGCAGCTTAGGGATTGACACTGAAGCTTTCTTT
TRBJ2-7 NA TRBV5-1 many CASRSTGRYEQYF TGCGCCAGCCGTAGCACGGGGCGATACGAGCAGTACTTC
TRBJ1-1 NA TRBV3-1 NA CASSQSEVRGFEAFF TGTGCCAGCAGCCAATCTGAAGTGAGGGGCTTTGAAGCTTTCTTT
TRBJ2-2 NA TRBV29-1 many CSVSKRAGGSVGGELFF TGCAGCGTTTCGAAGCGGGCCGGGGGCTCCGTTGGCGGGGAGCTGTTTTTT
TRBJ2-2 TRBD2 TRBV6-5 few CASRPIAGTGELFF TGTGCCAGTCGGCCGATAGCGGGGACCGGGGAGCTGTTTTTT
TRBJ2-5 TRBD1 TRBV29-1 few CSVTGTVDQETQYF TGCAGCGTTACCGGGACAGTAGACCAAGAGACCCAGTACTTC
TRBJ1-6 NA TRBV5-5 few CASSLSGESPLHF TGTGCCAGCAGCTTATCGGGGGAATCACCCCTCCACTTT
TRBJ2-3 NA TRBV5-1 few CASSLDGKDTQYF TGCGCCAGCAGCTTGGATGGGAAAGATACGCAGTATTTT
TRBJ2-3 TRBD1 TRBV10-3 NA CAISAGQGGSTDTQYF TGTGCCATCAGTGCGGGACAGGGGGGGAGCACAGATACGCAGTATTTT